This section outlines one T cell receptor (beta chain) sequence together with its context. Its antigen is undetermined. The data are from a study of shared clonotypes between healthy human individuals. Terminally differentiated effector memory CD45RA+ cells were excluded from the naive CD8 cells, which were CD45RO-negative and positively selected for CCR7. Study-wide points: Sorted-subset samples were not fully sequenced, rarefaction indicated. Clonotype sharing among the donors was expected to vary with sequencing depth.

Here immunoSEQ multiplex PCR was the method, and the copy in TCRdb shows in-frame clones only, minus some. The data hold about 2.1 million clones, with around 95% observed a single time. Deletions cut 3 bases from V and 0 bases from J, with 12 bases between. The V gene's germline CDR1 is MNHEY and CDR2 SMNVEV (reference sequence). This CDR3 comprises 16 residues. The V call is TRBV27, the J call TRBJ2-4; the D gene is possibly TRBD1 (5 bases). The source material was naive CD8+ T cells from PBMCs. The TCR originated in a man younger than 35 in good health. Some clones in this sample may be carry-over from other donors' samples. The CDR3 DNA sequence: TGTGCCAGCAGTTTGGGGCAGTCCGTAGCCAAAAACATTCAGTACTTC. This codes for CASSLGQSVAKNIQYF.